This TCR beta chain came from a study of early T cells in non-severe SARS-CoV-2 infection. This CDR3 is built from 12 residues. Germline V CDR1 and CDR2: LGHDT, YNNKEL (reference sequence). V was cut by 3 bases and J by 6 bases, with 7 bases left in between. TCRdb re-called the 5' RACE reads through MiXCR, storing one row per CDR3 protein. Of tens of thousands of distinct CDR3 sequences listed, approximately 12% were seen once; the top ten hold roughly 15%. This TCR was sampled from an adult who was a healthcare worker with PCR-confirmed SARS-CoV-2 infection or an uninfected control (not recorded which). The chain carries TRBV3-1 and TRBJ2-3; unclear D gene. The sequencing sample was made of whole blood. The CDR3 is CASSQSMDTQYF. The CDR3 region has the DNA TGTGCCAGCAGCCAGAGCATGGATACGCAGTATTTT.